The entry that follows covers one T cell receptor beta chain sequence. This sample is part of a study of blood T cell repertoires in COVID-19. On the study more broadly: Samples of COVID-19 (acute and convalescent) were obtained from the United States, Italy and Spain. PBMCs, B-cell-depleted T cells, or T cells were the source of the cDNA or gDNA that made up the material.

Cohorts were determined from participant-reported clinical history. In the source study's methods: The assay estimated nucleated cells by amplifying reference gene primers. TCRdb keeps only in-frame clones here, not all; method: immunoSEQ multiplex PCR. D and trimming were read from the DNA, whereas the V and J calls and clone size are those reported in that table. The table lists 200,000 to 250,000 clones, roughly four fifths of them singletons. CDR1 and CDR2 from the germline V gene are SNHLY and FYNNEI. The CDR3 loop spans 17 amino acids. V was pared by 5 bases and J by 1 base, with 18 bases between.

The sample taken for sequencing was PBMCs or T cells enriched from blood (not recorded which). This clonotype was obtained from a man aged 40-49 years who had recovered from COVID-19. The gene calls are TRBV2 and TRBJ1-5; possible D gene TRBD1, 6 bases. The DNA for the CDR3 is TGTGCCAGCAGTTCAGGGGATAGGGGTTGGAGCAATCAGCCCCAGCATTTT. Translation: CASSSGDRGWSNQPQHF.